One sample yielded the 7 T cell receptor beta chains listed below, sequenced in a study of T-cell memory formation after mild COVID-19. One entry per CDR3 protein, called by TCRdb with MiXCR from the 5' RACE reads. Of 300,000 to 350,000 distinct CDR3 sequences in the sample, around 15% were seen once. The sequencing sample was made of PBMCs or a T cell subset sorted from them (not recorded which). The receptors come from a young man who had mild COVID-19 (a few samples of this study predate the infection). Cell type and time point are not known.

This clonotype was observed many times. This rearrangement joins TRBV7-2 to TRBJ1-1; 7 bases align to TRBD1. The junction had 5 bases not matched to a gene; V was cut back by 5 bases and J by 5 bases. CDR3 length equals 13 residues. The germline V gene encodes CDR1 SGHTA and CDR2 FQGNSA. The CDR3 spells CASSRDRETEAFF. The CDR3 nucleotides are TGTGCCAGCAGCCGAGACAGGGAAACTGAAGCTTTCTTT.

The CDR3 region is CASSIWTEKGTQYF. CDR3 DNA: TGTGCCAGTAGTATTTGGACGGAAAAAGGGACCCAGTACTTC. The chain joins TRBV19 to TRBJ2-5; D remains ambiguous. This CDR3 has 14 residues. V gave up 3 bases and J gave up 7 bases, with 15 bases separating them. CDR1 LNHDA and CDR2 SQIVND come from the germline V gene (reference sequence). Together with reference TRBV19 and TRBJ2-5, the CDR3 gives the full variable domain: DGGITQSPKYLFRKEGQNVTLSCEQNLNHDAMYWYRQDPGQGLRLIYYSQIVNDFQKGDIAEGYSVSREKKESFPLTVTSAQKNPTAFYLCASSIWTEKGTQYFGPGTRLLVL.

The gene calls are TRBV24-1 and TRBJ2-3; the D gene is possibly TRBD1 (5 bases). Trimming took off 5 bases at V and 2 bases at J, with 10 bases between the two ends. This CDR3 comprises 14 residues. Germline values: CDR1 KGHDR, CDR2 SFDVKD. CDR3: CATSVKGPTDTQYF. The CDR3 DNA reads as TGTGCCACCAGTGTTAAGGGGCCCACAGATACGCAGTATTTT.

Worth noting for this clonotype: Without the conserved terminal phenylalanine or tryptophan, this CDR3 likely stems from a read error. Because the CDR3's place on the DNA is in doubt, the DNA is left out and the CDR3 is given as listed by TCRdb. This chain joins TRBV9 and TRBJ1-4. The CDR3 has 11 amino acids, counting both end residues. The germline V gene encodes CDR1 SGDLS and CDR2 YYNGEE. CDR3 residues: CASSSQDRPAL.

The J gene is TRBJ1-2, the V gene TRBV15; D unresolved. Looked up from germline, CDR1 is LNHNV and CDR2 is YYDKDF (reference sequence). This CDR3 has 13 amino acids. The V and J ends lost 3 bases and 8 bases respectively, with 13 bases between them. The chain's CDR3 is CATSRDYTRGYTF. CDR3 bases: TGTGCCACCAGCAGGGACTATACAAGGGGCTACACCTTC. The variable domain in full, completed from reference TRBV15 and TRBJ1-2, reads DAMVIQNPRYQVTQFGKPVTLSCSQTLNHNVMYWYQQKSSQAPKLLFHYYDKDFNNEADTPDNFQSRRPNTSFCFLDIRSPGLGDTAMYLCATSRDYTRGYTFGSGTRLTVV.

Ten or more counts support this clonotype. CDR3 loop: CATSHRLGNQPQHF. The CDR3 coding sequence is TGTGCCACCAGTCATCGCCTGGGTAATCAGCCCCAGCATTTT. The genes are TRBV24-1 and TRBJ1-5, with no clear D. The V and J ends lost 6 bases and 4 bases respectively, with 12 bases between them. The germline gives CDR1 KGHDR, CDR2 SFDVKD. This CDR3 comprises 14 residues.

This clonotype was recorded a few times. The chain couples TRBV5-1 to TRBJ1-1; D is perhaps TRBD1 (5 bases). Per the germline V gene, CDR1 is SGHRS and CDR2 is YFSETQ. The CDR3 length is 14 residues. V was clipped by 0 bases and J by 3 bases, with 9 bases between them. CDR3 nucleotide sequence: TGCGCCAGCAGCTTGGCCCCGGGGGACACTGAAGCTTTCTTT. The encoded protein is CASSLAPGDTEAFF.